This T cell receptor beta chain stems from a study of response to subunit inactivated influenza vaccine. Study-wide points: A suggestion made by the authors is that each seasonal influenza vaccination recruits few new T cells.

TCRdb independently ran MiXCR on the RT-PCR reads; one entry per CDR3 protein. This table has under 800,000 distinct CDR3 sequences, approximately 15% appearing once. V shed 5 bases and J 4 bases; nucleotides not matched to a gene: 5. The CDR3 consists of 15 residues. Germline values: CDR1 SGHTA, CDR2 FQGNSA. This clonotype has more than one count but fewer than ten. The antigen remains undetermined. The TCR originated in a man aged 45-65 years who received an inactivated influenza vaccine. This chain links TRBV7-2 with TRBJ2-7, with 13 bases identical to TRBD2. The material sequenced was PBMCs from blood, taken 14 days before vaccination. The CDR3 sequence: CASSQGLAGMYEQYF. Here the CDR3 DNA reads TGTGCCAGCAGCCAGGGACTAGCGGGGATGTACGAGCAGTACTTC.